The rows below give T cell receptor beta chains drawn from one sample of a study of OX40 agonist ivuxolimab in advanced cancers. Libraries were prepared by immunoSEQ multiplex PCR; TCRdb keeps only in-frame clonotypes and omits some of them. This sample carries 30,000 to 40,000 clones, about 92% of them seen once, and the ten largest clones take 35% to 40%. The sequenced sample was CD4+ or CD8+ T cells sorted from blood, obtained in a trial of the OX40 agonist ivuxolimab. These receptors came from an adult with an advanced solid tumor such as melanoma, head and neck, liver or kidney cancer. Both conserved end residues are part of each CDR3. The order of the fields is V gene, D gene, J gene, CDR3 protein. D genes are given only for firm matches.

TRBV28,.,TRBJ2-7,CASSRDAYEQYF
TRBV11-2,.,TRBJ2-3,CASSLEALARDTQYF
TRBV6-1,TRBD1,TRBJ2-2,CASSGTGLPGELFF
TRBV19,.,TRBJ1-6,CASGPGTPLSPLHF
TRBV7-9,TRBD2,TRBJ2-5,CASSSRTSLETQYF
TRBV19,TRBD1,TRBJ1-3,CASKTGGYSGNTIYF
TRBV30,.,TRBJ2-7,CAWSDGTGNEQYF
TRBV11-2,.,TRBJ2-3,CASSFPTGFSTDTQYF
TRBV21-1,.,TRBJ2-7,CASSKERLLSSYEQYF
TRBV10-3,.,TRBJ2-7,CAISEGEQSPYEQYF
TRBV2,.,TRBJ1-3,CASSEPPHVGDTIYF
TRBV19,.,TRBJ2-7,CASSPGTRGLTSYEQYF
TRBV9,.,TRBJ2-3,CASSAPPRDTQYF
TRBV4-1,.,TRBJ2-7,CASSQTTGTARDEQYF
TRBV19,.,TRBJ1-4,CASSIGSRGDEKLFF
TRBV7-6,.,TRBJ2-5,CASSLAYQGQETQYF
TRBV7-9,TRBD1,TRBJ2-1,CASSRTGDSEQFF
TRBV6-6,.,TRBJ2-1,CASSLGAGTTNEQFF
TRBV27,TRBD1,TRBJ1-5,CASSLTRGGNRPQHF
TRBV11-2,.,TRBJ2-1,CASSLAGFGSYNEQFF
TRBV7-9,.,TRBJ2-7,CASSLTAGGSYEQYF
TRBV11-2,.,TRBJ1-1,CASSALGENTEAFF
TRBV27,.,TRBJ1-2,CASSPGQSYGYTF
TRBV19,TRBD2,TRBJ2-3,CASSIGTSGNTGTQYF
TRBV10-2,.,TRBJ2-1,CASSETGDGKQFF
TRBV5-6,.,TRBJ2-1,CASSYGGGLFRAVDEQFF
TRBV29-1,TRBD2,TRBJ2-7,CSVTGLAGAEQYF
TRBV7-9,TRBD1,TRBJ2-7,CASSGDSHSSYEQYF
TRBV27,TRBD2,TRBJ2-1,CASSPGTSGTNEQFF
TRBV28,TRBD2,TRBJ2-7,CASRDLGLAGTGEQYF
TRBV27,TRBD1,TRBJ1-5,CASSLFGTELLPQHF
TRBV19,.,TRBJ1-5,CASSIQNRDQPQHF
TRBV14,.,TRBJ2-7,CASSLKTQYEQYF
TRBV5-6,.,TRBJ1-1,CASSPAGPDTEAFF
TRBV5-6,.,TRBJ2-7,CASSPGPSYGQYF
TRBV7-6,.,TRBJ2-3,CASSLGSVSTQYF
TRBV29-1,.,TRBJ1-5,CSVERHRALRGNQPQHF
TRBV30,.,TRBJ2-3,CAWRQGGTDTQYF
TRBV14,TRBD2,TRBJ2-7,CASSPGGSGRFYEQYF
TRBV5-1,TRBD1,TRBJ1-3,CASSQGQNGNTIYF
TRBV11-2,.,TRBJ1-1,CASSFGNPNTEAFF
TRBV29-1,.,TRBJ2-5,CSVVPLTQETQYF
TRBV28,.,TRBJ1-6,CASALGGANSPLHF
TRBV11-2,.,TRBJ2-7,CASSLASIEQYF
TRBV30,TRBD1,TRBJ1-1,CAWLGQNWGTEAFF
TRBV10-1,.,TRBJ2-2,CASSDFRGNTGELFF
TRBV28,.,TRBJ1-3,CASSAIDRTSGNTIYF
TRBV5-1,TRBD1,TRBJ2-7,CASSRGQSYEQYF
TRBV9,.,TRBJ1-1,CATAKTLNTEAFF
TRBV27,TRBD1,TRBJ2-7,CASSLLTGVHEQYF
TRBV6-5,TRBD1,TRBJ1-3,CASSYGQGVNTIYF
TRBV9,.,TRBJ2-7,CASSPRLTYEQYF
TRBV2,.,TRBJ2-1,CASGKGNEQFF
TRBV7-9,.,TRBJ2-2,CASSIDGTGELFF